This T cell receptor (beta chain) was captured by sequencing in a study of T cell responses to AZD1222 COVID-19 vaccine. Study background: Pooled together were second doses at about 4 or about 12 weeks. General study results and limits: Vaccination with two AZD1222 doses was followed by a rise in Spike-specific TCR breadth and depth.

This CDR3 region has 15 residues. Deletions cut 1 base from V and 2 bases from J, with 11 bases between. CDR1 and CDR2 from the germline V gene are LNHNV and YYDKDF (reference sequence). Sequencing was performed with immunoSEQ multiplex PCR; in TCRdb, only in-frame clones are kept and a portion is missing. The data contain 120,000 or so clones, around 93% of them singletons. About this clone itself: Antigen specificity is unknown.

Here the sequenced sample was peripheral blood, taken on day 0 of AZD1222 vaccination. This receptor was obtained from an adult in good health. This chain links TRBV15 with TRBJ1-2; tentatively, D is TRBD1 (6 bases). The CDR3 is CATSRADRPNYGYTF. In DNA, the CDR3 is TGTGCCACCAGCAGAGCCGACAGGCCGAACTATGGCTACACCTTC. The full variable domain, rest sourced from reference TRBV15 and TRBJ1-2, is DAMVIQNPRYQVTQFGKPVTLSCSQTLNHNVMYWYQQKSSQAPKLLFHYYDKDFNNEADTPDNFQSRRPNTSFCFLDIRSPGLGDTAMYLCATSRADRPNYGYTFGSGTRLTVV.